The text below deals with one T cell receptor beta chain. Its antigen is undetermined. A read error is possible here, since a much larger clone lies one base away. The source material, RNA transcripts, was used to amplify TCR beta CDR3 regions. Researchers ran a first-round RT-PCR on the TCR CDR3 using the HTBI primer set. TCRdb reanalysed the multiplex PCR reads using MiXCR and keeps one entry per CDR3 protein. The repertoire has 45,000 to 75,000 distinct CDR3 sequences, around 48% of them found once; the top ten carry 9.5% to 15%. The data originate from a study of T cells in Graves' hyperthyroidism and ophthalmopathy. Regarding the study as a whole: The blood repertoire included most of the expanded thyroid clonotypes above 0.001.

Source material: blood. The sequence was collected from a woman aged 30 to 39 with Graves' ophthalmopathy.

The CDR3 protein is CAWSVGGGDEAFF. CDR3 nucleotide sequence: TGTGCCTGGAGTGTTGGGGGCGGGGATGAAGCTTTCTTT. The chain uses TRBV30 and TRBJ1-1; TRBD1 is a possible D gene (6 bases). Germline V gene data show CDR1 as GTSNPN and CDR2 as SVGIG (reference sequence). V lost 0 bases and J lost 7, with 12 bases in between. This CDR3 contains 13 residues.